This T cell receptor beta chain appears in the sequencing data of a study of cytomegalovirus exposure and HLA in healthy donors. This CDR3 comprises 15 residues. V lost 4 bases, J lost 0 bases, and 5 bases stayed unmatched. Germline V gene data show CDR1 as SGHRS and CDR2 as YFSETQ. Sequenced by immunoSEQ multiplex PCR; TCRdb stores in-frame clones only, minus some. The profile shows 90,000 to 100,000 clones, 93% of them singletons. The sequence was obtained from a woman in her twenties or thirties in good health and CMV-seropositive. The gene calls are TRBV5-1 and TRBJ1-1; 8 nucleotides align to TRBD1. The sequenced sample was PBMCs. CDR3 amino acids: CASSRQGAMNTEAFF. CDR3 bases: TGCGCCAGCAGCCGGCAGGGGGCTATGAACACTGAAGCTTTCTTT.